The clone carrying this T cell receptor beta chain occurred once. The antigen is unknown. The CDR3 has 15 amino acids. Germline assignment: CDR1 SGHDN and CDR2 FVKESK. Trimming left V 2 bases short and J 1 base short, with 10 bases between. What was amplified from RNA transcripts were TCR beta CDR3 regions. Carried out on the TCR CDR3, a first-round RT-PCR used the HTBI primer set. MiXCR, applied by TCRdb to the multiplex PCR reads, yields one record per CDR3 protein. The repertoire holds 500,000 to 600,000 distinct CDR3 sequences, over 15% seen once, with 15% to 20% in the top ten. This entry comes from a study of T cells in Graves' hyperthyroidism and ophthalmopathy. General study results and limits: Blood shared most expanded thyroid clonotypes above 0.001. Through a model of 13 V-J features, ophthalmopathy was separated from stable hyperthyroidism.

The chain recombines TRBV14 with TRBJ2-3, with D hard to call. Specimen: blood. The sequence was collected from a woman younger than 30 with Graves' hyperthyroidism. DNA of the CDR3: TGTGCCAGCAGCCAATCCCATTGGGGCACAGATACGCAGTATTTT. Its translation: CASSQSHWGTDTQYF.